The rows below give T cell receptor beta chains drawn from one sample of a study of blood T cells in healthy people across ages. Via MiXCR, TCRdb re-called the 5' RACE reads, giving one row per CDR3 protein. The table has over 750,000 distinct CDR3 sequences, around 25% seen once. This sample also appeared in a second study, on T cells of mothers and their children.

Sequencing was carried out using blood. The receptors were sampled from a boy between 5 and 17 years old in good health. Each CDR3 is given with its conserved first and last residue. Fields, in order: V gene, J gene, CDR3 length, CDR3 protein.

TRBV3-1	TRBJ1-3	16	CASSQEGRSSGNTIYF
TRBV9	TRBJ1-2	11	CASSVVGGYTF
TRBV7-3	NA	13	CASSLTNGNEQFF
TRBV28	TRBJ2-1	16	CASSLSSSGSYNEQFF
TRBV10-3	TRBJ1-2	14	CAISESMGAEGYTF
TRBV2	TRBJ2-5	13	CASKAGHQETQYF
TRBV10-3	TRBJ1-1	14	CAISDPGAGTEAFF
TRBV29-1	TRBJ1-2	13	CSVGRGQGYGYTF
TRBV6-2/TRBV6-3	TRBJ1-4	13	CASLSIGNEKLFF
TRBV2	TRBJ2-5	14	CASSDDRGEETQYF
TRBV29-1	TRBJ2-2	12	CSVDGATGELFF
TRBV7-9	TRBJ2-7	16	CASSLAGQGLSYEQYF
TRBV5-5	TRBJ2-7	16	CASSFKPGQGGYGQYF
TRBV11-1	TRBJ2-1	20	CASSFTSGLADHGPYNEQFF
TRBV12-3/TRBV12-4	TRBJ1-2	17	CASSLSSGSEINYGYTF
TRBV7-9	TRBJ1-4	15	CASSWEGAYNEKLFF
TRBV4-2	TRBJ1-2	14	CASGFGTGEYGYTF
TRBV29-1	TRBJ2-4	12	CSVQQQKNIQYF